This section outlines one T cell receptor (beta chain) sequence together with its context. The entry originates in a study of patients and donors after allogeneic stem cell transplantation. The germline V gene has CDR1 SGHRS and CDR2 YFSETQ. This CDR3 is built from 17 residues. Trimming took off 2 bases at V and 2 bases at J, with 17 bases between the two ends. One entry per CDR3 protein, called by TCRdb with MiXCR from the RT-PCR reads. This table has about 410,000 distinct CDR3 sequences, under 20% appearing once. Sequenced input: blood, either unsorted or a sorted T cell fraction (not recorded which). This rearrangement joins TRBV5-1 to TRBJ2-4; D call uncertain. The receptor comes from a human donor who was either an allogeneic HSCT recipient or a stem cell or donor lymphocyte infusion donor (not recorded which). It is not recorded whose cells these are; they may come from a transplant donor. The CDR3 nucleotides are TGCGCCAGCAGCTTCGGGCGGTCTCGCCAGTCCAAAAACATTCAGTACTTC. It is translated as CASSFGRSRQSKNIQYF.